Listed here are 21 T cell receptor beta chains from one sample, sequenced in a study of T cell responses to AZD1222 COVID-19 vaccine. Assay used: immunoSEQ multiplex PCR; TCRdb lists only in-frame clones, some missing. Here the sample spans roughly 51,000 clones, around 90% being singletons. This specimen was peripheral blood, taken 28 days after the second AZD1222 dose. The receptors come from an adult who received the AZD1222 COVID-19 vaccine.

V usage is TRBV5-4 and J usage is TRBJ2-2; D gene ambiguous. Trimming cost V 0 bases and J 7 bases, with 16 bases left between them. The germline V gene encodes CDR1 SGHNT and CDR2 YYREEE (reference sequence). This CDR3 has 16 amino acids. CDR3 protein: CASSLEPRPSGGELFF. The CDR3 nucleotides read TGTGCCAGCAGCTTGGAACCTAGGCCCTCGGGCGGGGAGCTGTTTTTT.

V is TRBV5-1 and J is TRBJ2-7; TRBD1 might be the D (6 bases). The CDR3 has 12 residues. Trimming left V 4 bases short and J 4 bases short, with 9 bases between. Germline V CDR1 and CDR2: SGHRS, YFSETQ. CDR3 sequence (DNA): TGCGCCAGCAGCCATCAGGGGTACGAGCAGTACTTC. Its protein is CASSHQGYEQYF. Full variable domain (rest looked up from reference TRBV5-1 and TRBJ2-7): KAGVTQTPRYLIKTRGQQVTLSCSPISGHRSVSWYQQTPGQGLQFLFEYFSETQRNKGNFPGRFSGRQFSNSRSEMNVSTLELGDSALYLCASSHQGYEQYFGPGTRLTVT.

The chain recombines TRBV29-1 with TRBJ2-1; 11 nucleotides agree with TRBD1. The CDR3 is 15 amino acids. Germline CDR1 SQVTM, CDR2 ANQGSEA. V was pared by 7 bases and J by 5 bases, with 10 bases of the junction left unmatched. CDR3 protein: CSGSPGQGGNNEQFF. CDR3 coding DNA: TGCAGCGGAAGTCCGGGACAGGGGGGCAACAATGAGCAGTTCTTC.

This rearrangement joins TRBV4-2 to TRBJ1-2; D is perhaps TRBD1 (5 bases). The CDR3 sequence is 15 residues long. CDR1 and CDR2 (germline): LGHNA, YNFKEQ. Trimming stripped 1 base from V and 0 bases from J, with 9 bases between. CDR3 in amino acids: CASSQGDGANYGYTF. In DNA form, the CDR3 reads TGTGCCAGCAGCCAAGGGGACGGAGCTAACTATGGCTACACCTTC.

This chain joins TRBV19 and TRBJ2-1; D is tentatively TRBD1 or TRBD2 (5 bases each). The CDR3 has 13 amino acids. CDR1 and CDR2 (germline): LNHDA, SQIVND (reference sequence). Trimming removed 6 bases at V and 10 bases at J, with 16 bases between. This chain's CDR3 is CASSLSGALEQFF. For the CDR3, the DNA is TGTGCCAGTAGCCTATCCGGGGCATTGGAGCAGTTCTTC. Full variable domain (missing parts from reference TRBV19 and TRBJ2-1): DGGITQSPKYLFRKEGQNVTLSCEQNLNHDAMYWYRQDPGQGLRLIYYSQIVNDFQKGDIAEGYSVSREKKESFPLTVTSAQKNPTAFYLCASSLSGALEQFFGPGTRLTVL.

CDR3 coding DNA: TGTGCCAGCAGCGCGTTAGGTCGGGGCAATCAGCCCCAGCATTTT. This sequence encodes CASSALGRGNQPQHF. The V gene is TRBV7-9, the J gene TRBJ1-5, with D unclear. V lost 5 bases, J lost 2 bases, and 13 bases lay in between. CDR3 size: 15 residues. Germline CDR1 and CDR2: SEHNR and FQNEAQ (reference sequence).

The rearrangement links TRBV6-5 to TRBJ2-7, with D uncertain. The V end lost 10 bases, the J end lost 2 bases, and 15 bases lay between the germline ends. Germline V gene sequence: CDR1 MNHEY, CDR2 SVGAGI. The CDR3 is 13 residues long. The CDR3, as DNA: TGTGCCACCAAAAGGAACAGTGCCTACGAGCAGTACTTC. Residues: CATKRNSAYEQYF.

The rearrangement uses TRBV3-1 (or the pseudogene TRBV3-2) and TRBJ2-1, with D possibly matching TRBD2 (5 bases). This CDR3 has 13 residues. Germline-derived CDR1 and CDR2 are LGHDT and YNNKEL (reference sequence). V lost 2 bases and J 7 bases, leaving 9 bases between the germline ends. The CDR3 spells CASSQTRQNEQFF. The CDR3, as DNA: TGTGCCAGCAGCCAAACTAGGCAGAATGAGCAGTTCTTC.

This sequence joins TRBV3-1 (or the pseudogene TRBV3-2) and TRBJ2-7; perhaps TRBD2 as D (5 bases). Germline loops: CDR1 LGHDT, CDR2 YNNKEL (reference sequence). V gave up 6 bases and J gave up 6 bases, with 21 bases separating them. The CDR3 covers 15 residues. The CDR3: CASSPLPKGEREQYF. The CDR3 region has the DNA TGTGCCAGCAGTCCCCTCCCTAAGGGAGAGCGCGAGCAGTACTTC.

V gene TRBV6-5 combines with J gene TRBJ1-2, with D possibly matching TRBD1 (5 bases). The CDR3 length is 13 residues. The ends were cut back, 5 bases at V and 2 bases at J, with 9 bases in the middle. Germline V CDR1 and CDR2: MNHEY, SVGAGI. The CDR3 here is CASSQTANYGYTF. In DNA form, the CDR3 reads TGTGCCAGCAGTCAGACAGCGAACTATGGCTACACCTTC.

This clone was seen a single time. The chain is built from TRBV3-1 (or the pseudogene TRBV3-2) and TRBJ2-7; TRBD2 matches 8 bases. J gave up 4 bases and V 4 bases, and 3 bases lay outside the gene matches. CDR3 length equals 13 residues. CDR1 is LGHDT, CDR2 YNNKEL, per germline (reference sequence). The DNA of the CDR3 is TGTGCCAGCAGCCTGGGACTAGGGTACGAGCAGTACTTC. It is translated as CASSLGLGYEQYF.

This clone was observed a handful of times. The chain recombines TRBV29-1 with TRBJ2-1; 8 bases are a match to TRBD1. CDR3 length: 13 amino acids. With V trimmed by 4 bases and J by 7 bases, 6 bases remained unmatched. CDR1 is SQVTM and CDR2 is ANQGSEA in the germline V gene. The CDR3 spells CSVVQGAVNEQFF. The CDR3 DNA reads TGCAGCGTTGTTCAGGGGGCGGTGAATGAGCAGTTCTTC.

The chain recombines TRBV2 with TRBJ1-1, with unresolved D. V shed 1 base and J shed 1 base, with 10 bases lying between them. From germline, CDR1 is SNHLY and CDR2 FYNNEI. This CDR3 has 15 residues. The CDR3 is CASSEDRGGNTEAFF. The CDR3 DNA reads as TGTGCCAGCAGTGAAGACCGCGGAGGGAACACTGAAGCTTTCTTT.

The J gene is TRBJ1-2, the V gene TRBV9; D might be TRBD1 (5 bases). Germline CDR1 SGDLS, CDR2 YYNGEE. V dropped 0 bases and J dropped 2 bases, with 11 bases sitting between them. This CDR3 comprises 15 residues. The CDR3 is CASSVDVGLNYGYTF. CDR3 bases: TGTGCCAGCAGCGTAGATGTGGGGCTAAACTATGGCTACACCTTC.

The gene calls are TRBV12-5 and TRBJ1-5, with D possibly TRBD1 on 6 matching bases. Germline-derived CDR1 and CDR2 are LGHNT and FRNRAP. Trimming left V 1 base short and J 3 bases short, with 10 bases between. There are 15 residues in the CDR3. The CDR3 is CASGLGTVNNQPQHF. The CDR3 DNA sequence: TGTGCTAGTGGTTTGGGGACAGTTAACAATCAGCCCCAGCATTTT.

The J gene is TRBJ1-1, the V gene TRBV10-3, with D maybe TRBD1 (6 bases). V was shortened by 10 bases and J by 1 base, with 10 bases between the two germline ends. The CDR3 has 12 residues. From germline, CDR1 is ENHRY and CDR2 SYGVKD. The CDR3 region is CASSTGNTEAFF. For the CDR3, the DNA is TGTGCCAGTTCGACAGGGAACACTGAAGCTTTCTTT.

The CDR3 loop reads CASSLDRGRQSYGYTF. The CDR3 DNA reads TGTGCCAGCAGCTTGGATAGGGGCAGACAATCCTATGGCTACACCTTC. The rearrangement links TRBV5-4 to TRBJ1-2; D is perhaps TRBD1 (5 bases). Germline CDR1 and CDR2: SGHNT and YYREEE (reference sequence). With 0 bases removed from V and 4 bases from J, the gap between germline ends came to 16 bases. The CDR3 length is 16 residues.

The rearrangement joins TRBV3-1 (or the pseudogene TRBV3-2) to TRBJ2-5; D is unclear. Germline CDR1 reads LGHDT; CDR2 reads YNNKEL (reference sequence). CDR3 length: 13 amino acids. The V and J ends lost 3 bases and 1 base respectively, with 6 bases between them. The CDR3 DNA reads TGTGCCAGCAGCCAGGGTCGCCAAGAGACCCAGTACTTC. This translates into CASSQGRQETQYF.

The V and J genes are TRBV15 and TRBJ1-4; perhaps TRBD1 as D (6 bases). This CDR3 comprises 15 residues. CDR1 is LNHNV, CDR2 YYDKDF, per germline (reference sequence). Trimming stripped 0 bases from V and 4 bases from J, with 9 bases between. Here the CDR3 DNA reads TGTGCCACCAGCAGAGAGCGGGACATTAATGAAAAACTGTTTTTT. It yields the protein CATSRERDINEKLFF.

The chain joins TRBV5-5 to TRBJ2-7; 10 nucleotides line up with TRBD2. Germline V CDR1 and CDR2: SGHKS, YYEKEE (reference sequence). The CDR3 consists of 13 residues. V shed 7 bases, J shed 7 bases, and the junction held 8 bases outside the gene matches. This CDR3 reads CASSQLAGLEQYF. The CDR3 DNA reads as TGTGCCAGCTCGCAACTAGCGGGGTTGGAGCAGTACTTC.

The chain recombines TRBV11-2 with TRBJ2-5; possible D gene TRBD1, 5 bases. From germline, CDR1 is SGHAT and CDR2 FQNNGV. With 3 bases removed from V and 5 bases from J, the gap between germline ends came to 10 bases. The CDR3 extends over 13 amino acids. The CDR3 loop reads CASSFSRAETQYF. In DNA, the CDR3 is TGTGCCAGCAGCTTTTCCAGGGCGGAGACCCAGTACTTC.